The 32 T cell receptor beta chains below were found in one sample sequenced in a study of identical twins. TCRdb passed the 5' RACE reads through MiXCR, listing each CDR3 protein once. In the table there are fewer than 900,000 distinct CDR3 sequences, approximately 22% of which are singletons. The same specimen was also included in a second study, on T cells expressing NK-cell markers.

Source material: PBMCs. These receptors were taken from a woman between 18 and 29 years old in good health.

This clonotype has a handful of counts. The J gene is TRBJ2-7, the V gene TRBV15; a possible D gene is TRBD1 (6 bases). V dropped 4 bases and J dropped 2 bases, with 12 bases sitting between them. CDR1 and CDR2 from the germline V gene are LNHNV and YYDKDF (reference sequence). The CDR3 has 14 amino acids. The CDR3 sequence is CATSIHRATYEQYF. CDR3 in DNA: TGTGCCACCAGCATCCACAGGGCGACCTACGAGCAGTACTTC.

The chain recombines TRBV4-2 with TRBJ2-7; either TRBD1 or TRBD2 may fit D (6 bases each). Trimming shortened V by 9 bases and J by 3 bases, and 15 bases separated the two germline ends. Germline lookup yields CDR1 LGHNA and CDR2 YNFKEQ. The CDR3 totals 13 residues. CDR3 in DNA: TGTGCCAGGAGCTCCGGGGGCAACTACGAGCAGTACTTC. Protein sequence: CARSSGGNYEQYF.

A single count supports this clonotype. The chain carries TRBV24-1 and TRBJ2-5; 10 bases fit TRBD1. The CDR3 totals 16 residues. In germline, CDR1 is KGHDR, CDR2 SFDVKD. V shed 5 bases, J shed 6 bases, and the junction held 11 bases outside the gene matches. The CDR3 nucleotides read TGTGCCACCAGTGGTGGGACAGGGGAGGATTGGAAGACCCAGTACTTC. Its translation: CATSGGTGEDWKTQYF.

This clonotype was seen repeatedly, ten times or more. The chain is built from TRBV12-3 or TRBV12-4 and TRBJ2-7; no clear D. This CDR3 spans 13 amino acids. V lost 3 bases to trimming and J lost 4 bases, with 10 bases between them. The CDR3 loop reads CASSFRRLYEQYF. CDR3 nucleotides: TGTGCCAGCAGTTTTCGTCGACTTTACGAGCAGTACTTC.

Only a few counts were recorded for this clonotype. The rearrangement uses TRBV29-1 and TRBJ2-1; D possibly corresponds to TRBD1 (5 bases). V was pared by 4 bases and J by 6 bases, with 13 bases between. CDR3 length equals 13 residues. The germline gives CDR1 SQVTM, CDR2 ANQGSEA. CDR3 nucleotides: TGCAGCGTTGCGCAGGGAAGAGGCAATGAGCAGTTCTTC. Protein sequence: CSVAQGRGNEQFF.

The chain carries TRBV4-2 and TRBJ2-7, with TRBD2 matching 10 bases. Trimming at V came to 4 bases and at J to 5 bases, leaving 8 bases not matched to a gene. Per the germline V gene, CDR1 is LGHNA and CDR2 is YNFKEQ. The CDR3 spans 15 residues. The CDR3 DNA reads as TGTGCCAGCAGCCCCAGAGCGGGGGGGTCCCACGAGCAGTACTTC. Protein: CASSPRAGGSHEQYF.

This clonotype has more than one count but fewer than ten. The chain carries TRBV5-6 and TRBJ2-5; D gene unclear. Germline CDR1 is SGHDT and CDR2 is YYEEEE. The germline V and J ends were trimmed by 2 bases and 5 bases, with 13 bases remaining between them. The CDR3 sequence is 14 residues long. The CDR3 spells CASSLPRYRETQYF. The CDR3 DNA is TGTGCCAGCAGCTTACCAAGGTATCGGGAGACCCAGTACTTC.

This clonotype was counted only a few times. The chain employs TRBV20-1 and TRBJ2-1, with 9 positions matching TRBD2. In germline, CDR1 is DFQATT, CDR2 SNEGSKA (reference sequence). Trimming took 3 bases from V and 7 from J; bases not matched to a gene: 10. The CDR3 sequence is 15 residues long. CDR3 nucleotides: TGCAGTGCTAGTCTAGGCGGGAGGGCCTGGAATGAGCAGTTCTTC. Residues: CSASLGGRAWNEQFF.

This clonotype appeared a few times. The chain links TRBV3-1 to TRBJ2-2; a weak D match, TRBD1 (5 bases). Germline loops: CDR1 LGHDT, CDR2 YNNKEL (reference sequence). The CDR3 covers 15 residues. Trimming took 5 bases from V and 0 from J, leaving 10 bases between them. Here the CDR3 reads CASSKGHTNTGELFF. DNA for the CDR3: TGTGCCAGCAGCAAAGGACATACGAACACCGGGGAGCTGTTTTTT.

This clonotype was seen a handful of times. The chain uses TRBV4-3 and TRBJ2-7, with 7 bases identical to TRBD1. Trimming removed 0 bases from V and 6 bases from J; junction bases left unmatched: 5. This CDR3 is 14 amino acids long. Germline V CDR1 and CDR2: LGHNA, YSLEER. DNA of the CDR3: TGCGCCAGCAGCCAAGAAAGACAGGGTCTCGAGCAGTACTTC. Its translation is CASSQERQGLEQYF.

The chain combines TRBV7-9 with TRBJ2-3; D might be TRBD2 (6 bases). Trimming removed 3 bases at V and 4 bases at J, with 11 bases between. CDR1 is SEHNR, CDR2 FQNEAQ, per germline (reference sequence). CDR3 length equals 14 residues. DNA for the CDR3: TGTGCCAGCAGCTTGGGGACTGTGGCAGATACGCAGTATTTT. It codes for CASSLGTVADTQYF. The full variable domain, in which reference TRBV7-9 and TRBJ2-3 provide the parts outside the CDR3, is DTGVSQNPRHKITKRGQNVTFRCDPISEHNRLYWYRQTLGQGPEFLTYFQNEAQLEKSRLLSDRFSAERPKGSFSTLEIQRTEQGDSAMYLCASSLGTVADTQYFGPGTRLTVL.

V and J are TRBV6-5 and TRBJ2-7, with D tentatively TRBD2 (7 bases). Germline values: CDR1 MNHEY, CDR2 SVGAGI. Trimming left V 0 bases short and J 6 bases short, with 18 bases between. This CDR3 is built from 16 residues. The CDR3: CASSYSAGALQGEQYF. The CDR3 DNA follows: TGTGCCAGCAGTTACTCGGCGGGGGCCTTACAGGGCGAGCAGTACTTC.

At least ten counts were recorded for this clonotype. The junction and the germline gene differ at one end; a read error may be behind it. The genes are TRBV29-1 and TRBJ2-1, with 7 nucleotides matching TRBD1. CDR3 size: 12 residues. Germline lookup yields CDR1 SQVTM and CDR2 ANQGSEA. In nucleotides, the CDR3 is TGCAGCGTTGACCCTGGAGGACAGGATGTCCGGTTC. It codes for CSVDPGGQDVRF.

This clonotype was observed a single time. This CDR3 reads CASQPRTGGQDTQYF. DNA for the CDR3: TGCGCCAGCCAGCCCAGGACGGGCGGTCAAGATACGCAGTATTTT. The rearrangement uses TRBV5-1 and TRBJ2-3; D is unclear. The germline V gene encodes CDR1 SGHRS and CDR2 YFSETQ. Trimming pared 7 bases from V and 5 bases from J, leaving 20 bases between. This CDR3 spans 15 amino acids.

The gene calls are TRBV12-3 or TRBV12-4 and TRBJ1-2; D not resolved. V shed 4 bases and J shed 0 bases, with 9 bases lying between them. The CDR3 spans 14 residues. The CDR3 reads CASSWPGTNYGYTF. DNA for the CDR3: TGTGCCAGCAGTTGGCCCGGAACTAACTATGGCTACACCTTC.

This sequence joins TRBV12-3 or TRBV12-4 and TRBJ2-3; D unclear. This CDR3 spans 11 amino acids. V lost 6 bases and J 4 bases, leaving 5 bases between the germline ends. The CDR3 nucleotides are TGTGCCAGCAGGGCCGCAGATACGCAGTATTTT. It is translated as CASRAADTQYF.

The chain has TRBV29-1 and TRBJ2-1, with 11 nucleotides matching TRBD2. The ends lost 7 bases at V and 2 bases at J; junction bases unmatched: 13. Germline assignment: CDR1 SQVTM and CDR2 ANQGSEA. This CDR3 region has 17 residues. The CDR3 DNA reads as TGCAGCGCCCATGGGACTAGCGGACAAAGAACCTACAATGAGCAGTTCTTC. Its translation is CSAHGTSGQRTYNEQFF.

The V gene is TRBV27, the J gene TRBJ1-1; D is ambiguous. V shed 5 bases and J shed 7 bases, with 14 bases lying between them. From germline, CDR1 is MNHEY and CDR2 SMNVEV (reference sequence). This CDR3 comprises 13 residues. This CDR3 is CASSPRRKDEAFF. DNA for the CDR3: TGTGCCAGCAGTCCCCGACGGAAGGATGAAGCTTTCTTT.

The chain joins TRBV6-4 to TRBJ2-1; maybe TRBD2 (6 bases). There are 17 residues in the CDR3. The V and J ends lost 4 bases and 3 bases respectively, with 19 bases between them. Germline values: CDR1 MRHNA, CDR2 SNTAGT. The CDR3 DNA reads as TGTGCCAGCAGTGTATCGAGACTAGTTATTGACTACAATGAGCAGTTCTTC. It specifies CASSVSRLVIDYNEQFF.

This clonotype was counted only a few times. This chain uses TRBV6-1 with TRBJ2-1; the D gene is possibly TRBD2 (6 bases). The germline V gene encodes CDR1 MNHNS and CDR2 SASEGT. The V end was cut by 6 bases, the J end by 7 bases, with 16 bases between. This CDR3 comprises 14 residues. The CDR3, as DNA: TGTGCCAGCAGAAACCAGCGGGCGCGTAATGAGCAGTTCTTC. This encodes CASRNQRARNEQFF.

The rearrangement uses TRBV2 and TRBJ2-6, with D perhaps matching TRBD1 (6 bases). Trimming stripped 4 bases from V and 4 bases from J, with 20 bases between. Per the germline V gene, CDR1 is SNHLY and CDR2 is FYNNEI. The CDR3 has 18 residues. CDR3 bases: TGTGCCAGCAGTGGGGAAGGGACAAAGTCTCCAGGGGCCAACGTCCTGACTTTC. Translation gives CASSGEGTKSPGANVLTF.

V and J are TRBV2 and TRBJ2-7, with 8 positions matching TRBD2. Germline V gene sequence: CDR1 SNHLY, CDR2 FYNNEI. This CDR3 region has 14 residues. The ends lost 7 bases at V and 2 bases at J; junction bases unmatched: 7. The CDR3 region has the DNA TGTGCCAGCACCCGGGGGGGCGCTCCCTACGAGCAGTACTTC. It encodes CASTRGGAPYEQYF.

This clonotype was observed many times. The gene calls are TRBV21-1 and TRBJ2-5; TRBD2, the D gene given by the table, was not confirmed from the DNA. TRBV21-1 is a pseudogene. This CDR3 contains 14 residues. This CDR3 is CASEDDTRGETQYF. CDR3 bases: TGTGCCAGCGAAGACGACACGAGAGGGGAGACCCAGTACTTC.

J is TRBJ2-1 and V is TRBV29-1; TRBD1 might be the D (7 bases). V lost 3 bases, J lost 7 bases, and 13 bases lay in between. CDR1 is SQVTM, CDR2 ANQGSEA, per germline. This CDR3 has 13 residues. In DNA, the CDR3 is TGCAGCGTTGATGGGGGGACAGTAAATGAGCAGTTCTTC. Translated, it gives CSVDGGTVNEQFF.

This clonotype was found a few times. CDR3 region: CASSVDGGVTQFF. The CDR3 DNA sequence: TGTGCCAGCAGCGTAGATGGGGGAGTTACCCAGTTCTTC. The V call is TRBV9, the J call TRBJ2-1; D is perhaps TRBD1 or TRBD2 (5 bases each). Germline values: CDR1 SGDLS, CDR2 YYNGEE. The CDR3 extends over 13 amino acids. V lost 0 bases and J 13 bases, leaving 14 bases between the germline ends.

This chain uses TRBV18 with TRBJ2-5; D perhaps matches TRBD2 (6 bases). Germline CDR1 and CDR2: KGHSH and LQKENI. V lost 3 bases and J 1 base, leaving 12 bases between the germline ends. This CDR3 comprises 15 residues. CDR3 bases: TGTGCCAGCTCACCTTTCGGGGGTACCCAAGAGACCCAGTACTTC. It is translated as CASSPFGGTQETQYF. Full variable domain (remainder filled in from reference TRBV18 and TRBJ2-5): NAGVMQNPRHLVRRRGQEARLRCSPMKGHSHVYWYRQLPEEGLKFMVYLQKENIIDESGMPKERFSAEFPKEGPSILRIQQVVRGDSAAYFCASSPFGGTQETQYFGPGTRLLVL.

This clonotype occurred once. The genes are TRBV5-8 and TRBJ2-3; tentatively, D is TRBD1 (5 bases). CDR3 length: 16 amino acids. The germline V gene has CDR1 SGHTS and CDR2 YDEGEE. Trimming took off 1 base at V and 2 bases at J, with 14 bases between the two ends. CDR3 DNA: TGTGCCAGCAGCTTGAAGGGGATCGGATCCACAGATACGCAGTATTTT. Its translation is CASSLKGIGSTDTQYF.

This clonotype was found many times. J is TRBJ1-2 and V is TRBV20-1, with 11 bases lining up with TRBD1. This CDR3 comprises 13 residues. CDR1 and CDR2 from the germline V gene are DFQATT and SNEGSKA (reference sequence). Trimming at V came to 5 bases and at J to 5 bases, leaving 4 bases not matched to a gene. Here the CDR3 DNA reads TGCAGTGCTTGGGACAGGGGGAGATATGGCTACACCTTC. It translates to CSAWDRGRYGYTF.

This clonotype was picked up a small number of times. CDR3 protein: CSAMGPGNSPLHF. The CDR3 region has the DNA TGCAGTGCTATGGGTCCGGGTAATTCACCCCTCCACTTT. The chain couples TRBV20-1 to TRBJ1-6; D gene uncertain. V was cut by 4 bases and J by 6 bases, with 10 bases left in between. Per the germline V gene, CDR1 is DFQATT and CDR2 is SNEGSKA (reference sequence). This CDR3 has 13 residues.

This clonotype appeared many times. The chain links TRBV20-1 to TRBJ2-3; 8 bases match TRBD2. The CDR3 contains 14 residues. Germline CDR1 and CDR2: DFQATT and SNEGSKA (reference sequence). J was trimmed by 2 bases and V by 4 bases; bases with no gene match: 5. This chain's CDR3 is CSATRGEITDTQYF. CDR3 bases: TGCAGTGCTACGCGGGGGGAAATCACAGATACGCAGTATTTT.

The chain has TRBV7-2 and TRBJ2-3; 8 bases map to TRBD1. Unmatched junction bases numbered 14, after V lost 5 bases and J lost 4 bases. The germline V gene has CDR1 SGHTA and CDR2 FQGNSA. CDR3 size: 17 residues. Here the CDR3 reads CASSLGQDPGGADTQYF. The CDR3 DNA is TGTGCCAGCAGCCTGGGACAGGATCCAGGTGGTGCAGATACGCAGTATTTT.

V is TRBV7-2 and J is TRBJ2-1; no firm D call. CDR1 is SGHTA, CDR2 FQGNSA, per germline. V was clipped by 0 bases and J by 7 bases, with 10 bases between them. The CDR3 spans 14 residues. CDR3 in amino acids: CASSLAAVGNEQFF. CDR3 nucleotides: TGTGCCAGCAGCTTAGCGGCAGTGGGTAATGAGCAGTTCTTC.